The rows below give T cell receptor beta chains drawn from one sample of a study of OX40 agonist ivuxolimab in advanced cancers. Sequencing used immunoSEQ multiplex PCR; TCRdb keeps in-frame clones, though not all of them. In the table there are about 73,000 clones, 85% to 90% of which are singletons. The sequencing here drew on CD4+ or CD8+ T cells sorted from blood, taken in a trial of the OX40 agonist ivuxolimab. Receptors were obtained from an adult with an advanced solid tumor such as melanoma, head and neck, liver or kidney cancer. Each CDR3 is given with its conserved first and last residue. The D gene is left open where the match is weak. Size is omitted from some rows. Given values are once, few, many or a class for expanded clones.

clone size | CDR3 length | D gene | J gene | V gene | CDR3 DNA | CDR3 protein
NA | 20 | NA | TRBJ2-5 | TRBV5-1 | TGCGCCAGCAGCTTGGGACTCTCGGGACAAGTAAGCGGGAACAAGGAGACCCAGTACTTC | CASSLGLSGQVSGNKETQYF
NA | 15 | NA | TRBJ1-1 | TRBV2 | TGTGCCAGCAGTGAATTTAAGTTCCTGAACACTGAAGCTTTCTTT | CASSEFKFLNTEAFF
once | 14 | TRBD1 | TRBJ2-7 | TRBV6-5 | TGTGCCAGCAGATCGGGACAGCTATCCTACGAGCAGTACTTC | CASRSGQLSYEQYF
NA | 14 | TRBD1 | TRBJ1-4 | TRBV6-5 | TGTGCCAGCAGGGGGACAGGGACTCATGAAAAACTGTTTTTT | CASRGTGTHEKLFF
few | 13 | NA | TRBJ1-1 | TRBV13 | TGTGCCAGCAGTACGATACACAGGGCCGAAGCTTTCTTT | CASSTIHRAEAFF
once | 13 | TRBD2 | TRBJ2-7 | TRBV5-1 | TGCGCCAGCAGCTCGGGACTAGGGTACGAGCAGTACTTC | CASSSGLGYEQYF
NA | 14 | NA | TRBJ1-3 | TRBV18 | TGTGCCAGCTCACCAGGGGTCGAGGGAAACACCATATATTTT | CASSPGVEGNTIYF
NA | 15 | TRBD2 | TRBJ2-1 | TRBV7-9 | TGTGCCAGCAGCTTAGTCGGAAGGGAGGGCCATGAGCAGTTCTTC | CASSLVGREGHEQFF
few | 17 | TRBD1 | TRBJ2-7 | TRBV5-1 | TGCGCCAGCAGCCAACCGGGACAGGGGAGTTGGTCCTACGAGCAGTACTTC | CASSQPGQGSWSYEQYF
NA | 16 | TRBD2 | TRBJ2-1 | TRBV27 | TGTGCCAGCAGTTCATATAGCGGGAGGACCCATCTGGAGCAGTTCTTC | CASSSYSGRTHLEQFF
NA | 15 | NA | TRBJ1-1 | TRBV11-2 | TGTGCCAGCAGCCCCCCCGTGGGGTTGAACACTGAAGCTTTCTTT | CASSPPVGLNTEAFF
NA | 18 | TRBD1 | TRBJ2-6 | TRBV5-4 | TGTGCCAGCAGCTTGCCCGGGACAGGGACTCTCGGGGCCAACGTCCTGACTTTC | CASSLPGTGTLGANVLTF
NA | 13 | TRBD1 | TRBJ2-7 | TRBV5-1 | TGCGCCAGCAGCTTGGCGGGACAGGCAAAGCAGTACTTC | CASSLAGQAKQYF
NA | 14 | NA | TRBJ2-1 | TRBV29-1 | TGCAGCGCTCGCGGACTGGCGACTAGCAATGAGCAGTTCTTC | CSARGLATSNEQFF
NA | 13 | TRBD2 | TRBJ2-1 | TRBV5-4 | TGTGCCAGCAGCCTTGGGACTAGCGGGAGTGGATTCTTC | CASSLGTSGSGFF
few | 12 | NA | TRBJ2-7 | TRBV7-9 | TGTGCCAGCAGCTTAAAGGGATCAGAGCAGTACTTC | CASSLKGSEQYF
NA | 15 | TRBD2 | TRBJ2-3 | TRBV5-6 | TGTGCCAGCAGCAAAGGACTAGCGGGAGAGGGGACGCAGTATTTT | CASSKGLAGEGTQYF
NA | 13 | TRBD1 | TRBJ1-6 | TRBV30 | TGTGCCTGGAAACAGGGGAATAATTCACCCCTCCACTTT | CAWKQGNNSPLHF
NA | 15 | TRBD1 | TRBJ2-3 | TRBV18 | TGTGCCAGCTCACCAGGGACAGGGGGCACAGATACGCAGTATTTT | CASSPGTGGTDTQYF